This T cell receptor (beta chain) was recovered during a study of cytomegalovirus exposure and HLA in healthy donors. The wider study: Previous work identified roughly 110 million unique TCR beta sequences from around 200 million T cells. Early released data comprised around 80 million unique TCRs from HLA-typed donors.

The primer mix had 60 Vbeta and 13 Jbeta primers. Method: immunoSEQ multiplex PCR; TCRdb's copy keeps in-frame clones and lacks some. The sample gives under 200,000 clones, over 60% of which show up once; 4.5% to 6% is in the top ten. Regarding the study as a whole: TCR beta V- and J-gene trimming was later associated with a missense DCLRE1C variant. Later work found most CMV-associated TCR beta chains apparently HLA-restricted.

As concerns this clone: Its target is unknown.

The CDR3 loop spans 15 amino acids. J lost 1 base, V lost 6 bases, and 6 bases had no gene match. Germline values: CDR1 MNHEY, CDR2 SMNVEV (reference sequence). Sequencing was performed on PBMCs. V usage is TRBV27 and J usage is TRBJ2-7; 10 bases map to TRBD1. This clonotype was sampled from a man aged 40-55 years in good health and CMV-seronegative. Here the CDR3 reads CASRGTGVGSYEQYF. The CDR3 nucleotides are TGTGCCAGCAGGGGGACAGGGGTAGGTTCCTACGAGCAGTACTTC.